These T cell receptor beta chains were read from a single sample in a study of T cell responses to AZD1222 COVID-19 vaccine. The table came from immunoSEQ multiplex PCR; TCRdb's copy has only in-frame clones and leaves some out. Of around 130,000 clones listed, 70% to 90% are singletons. This sample comprised peripheral blood, obtained 28 days after the second AZD1222 dose. All receptors derive from an adult who received the AZD1222 COVID-19 vaccine. Both conserved end residues are part of each CDR3. Each record gives: D gene, J gene, clone size, V gene, CDR3 DNA, CDR3 protein. D genes are given only for firm matches. Clone size is stated in some rows and not others, as once, few, many or a class when expanded.

TRBD1,TRBJ1-2,once,TRBV6-5,TGTGCCAGCAGCCGCCTACAGGGGGCCTTTGGCTACACCTTC,CASSRLQGAFGYTF
TRBD2,TRBJ2-3,few,TRBV7-6,TGTGCCAGCAGCTTAGCGTCCGCTAGCGGAGGCACAGATACGCAGTATTTT,CASSLASASGGTDTQYF
.,TRBJ1-4,.,TRBV2,TGTGCCAGCAGTGCGACACAAACTAATGAAAAACTGTTTTTT,CASSATQTNEKLFF
TRBD1,TRBJ2-7,.,TRBV28,TGTGCCAGCAACCCTTACTGGACAGGCGAAAGCTCCTACGAGCAGTACTTC,CASNPYWTGESSYEQYF
.,TRBJ1-4,few,TRBV12-3/TRBV12-4,TGTGCCAGCAGTTTACAGGCGGCTCTTGAACTGTTTTTT,CASSLQAALELFF
.,TRBJ1-2,few,TRBV25-1,TGTGCCAGCAGTGAAGAATCCGACAGGACTAACTATGGCTACACCTTC,CASSEESDRTNYGYTF
.,TRBJ1-2,.,TRBV29-1,TGCAGCGTTGAAGACAGGGGAACGGGCTACACCTTC,CSVEDRGTGYTF
TRBD1,TRBJ2-7,.,TRBV6-2/TRBV6-3,TGTGCCAGCAGTCGGGACAGGGCCACCTACGAGCAGTACTTC,CASSRDRATYEQYF
.,TRBJ1-2,.,TRBV7-3,TGTGCCAGCAGCTTAATTGGGGCGGCCCCTCGTGGCTACACCTTC,CASSLIGAAPRGYTF
.,TRBJ1-5,.,TRBV5-1,TGCGCCAGCAGCTTAGACCGGTCCGGGCCCCAGCATTTT,CASSLDRSGPQHF
TRBD1,TRBJ1-1,.,TRBV4-1,TGCGCCAGCAGCCAAGCGGACAGGGCGAACGAAGCTTTCTTT,CASSQADRANEAFF
.,TRBJ2-4,.,TRBV28,TGTGCCAGCAGTCCATCACGAGCCCCAATTCAGTACTTC,CASSPSRAPIQYF
.,TRBJ1-5,.,TRBV9,TGTGCCAGCAGCGTAGCTGCCGGGTCGGGGCCCCAGCATTTT,CASSVAAGSGPQHF
.,TRBJ1-4,.,TRBV9,TGTGCCAGCAGCGTAGGTGGACCGACTAATGAAAAACTGTTTTTT,CASSVGGPTNEKLFF
TRBD2,TRBJ2-1,.,TRBV7-2,TGTGCCAGCAGCGAGACTAGCGGGGGGGCGTATGAGCAGTTCTTC,CASSETSGGAYEQFF
.,TRBJ1-1,.,TRBV12-5,TGTGCTAGTGGTCTCACCCCCCTCGTGCGGAACACTGAAGCTTTCTTT,CASGLTPLVRNTEAFF
.,TRBJ1-6,.,TRBV9,TGTGCCAGCAGCGTAGAAAACAATTCACCCCTCCACTTT,CASSVENNSPLHF
TRBD1,TRBJ1-4,.,TRBV5-1,TGCGCCAGCAGCTTGGACGGGACAGGGATGAAAAAACTGTTTTTT,CASSLDGTGMKKLFF
.,TRBJ1-1,.,TRBV29-1,TGCAGCGCCGGGGACGGTGTTGAAGCTTTCTTT,CSAGDGVEAFF
.,TRBJ2-2,.,TRBV5-1,TGCGCCAGCAGCTTGGTGGGGGCGACGAACACCGGGGAGCTGTTTTTT,CASSLVGATNTGELFF
.,TRBJ2-1,.,TRBV18,TGTGCCAGCTCACGGTCGGGAAGGGTAAATGAGCAGTTCTTC,CASSRSGRVNEQFF
.,TRBJ1-2,.,TRBV6-5,TGTGCCACCTGGGGGGGTTCTGGCTACACCTTC,CATWGGSGYTF
.,TRBJ2-3,.,TRBV27,TGTGCCAGCAGTTTGCGGGGGCCAGATACGCAGTATTTT,CASSLRGPDTQYF
TRBD1,TRBJ1-5,.,TRBV10-3,TGTGCCATCAGTCCGGGACAGGGGATCAGTCAGCCCCAGCATTTT,CAISPGQGISQPQHF
TRBD1,TRBJ1-2,.,TRBV4-1,TGCGCCAGCAGCCAGCCCGGGACAGGGTTTTATGGCTACACCTTC,CASSQPGTGFYGYTF
.,TRBJ2-2,.,TRBV6-4,TGTGCCAGCAGTGAACCAGGGGAAACCGGGGAGCTGTTTTTT,CASSEPGETGELFF
TRBD2,TRBJ2-2,.,TRBV6-5,TGTGCCAGCATGATGGGGGAGGGGACCGGGGAGCTGTTTTTT,CASMMGEGTGELFF
TRBD1,TRBJ1-6,once,TRBV6-6,TGTGCCAGCAGTTACTCAGGGACAGGGGATTCACCCCTCCACTTT,CASSYSGTGDSPLHF
.,TRBJ1-2,.,TRBV5-3,TGTGCCAGAAGCCGAGACAAGCCGAGCTATGGCTACACCTTC,CARSRDKPSYGYTF
.,TRBJ2-5,once,TRBV7-9,TGTGCCAGCAGCTTATCACGGGGGGCTGCAGGGCGCGAGACCCAGTACTTC,CASSLSRGAAGRETQYF
.,TRBJ2-7,.,TRBV15,TGTGCCACCAGCAACCCCGGGAGAGGTACCCCCTACGAGCAGTACTTC,CATSNPGRGTPYEQYF
TRBD2,TRBJ2-7,.,TRBV9,TGTGCCAGCAGCGTAGGGACTAGCCGCCACGAGCAGTACTTC,CASSVGTSRHEQYF
.,TRBJ2-3,once,TRBV4-3,TGCGCCAGCAGCCTCGGACAGACAGATACGCAGTATTTT,CASSLGQTDTQYF
.,TRBJ1-1,.,TRBV6-5,TGTGCCAGCAGTTACTACAAGGGAGTCACTGAAGCTTTCTTT,CASSYYKGVTEAFF
TRBD1,TRBJ1-3,.,TRBV5-1,TGCGCCAGCAGCTTGCCGGGACAGGGTATGTCGAACACCATATATTTT,CASSLPGQGMSNTIYF
TRBD1,TRBJ1-1,.,TRBV5-4,TGTGCCAGCAGCTTGGGGACAGGGTTTCCTGGCGAAGCTTTCTTT,CASSLGTGFPGEAFF
.,TRBJ2-7,.,TRBV11-3,TGTGCCAGCAGCTTATCTTTGGATACAGGGAAGTACTTC,CASSLSLDTGKYF
.,TRBJ1-2,.,TRBV11-2,TGTGCCAGCAGCTTAGAAGCAGGGGCGAGCTATGGCTACACCTTC,CASSLEAGASYGYTF
.,TRBJ1-2,.,TRBV5-6,TGTGCCAGCAGCCGCGGACACCCGCCAGATAACTATGGCTACACCTTC,CASSRGHPPDNYGYTF
TRBD1,TRBJ2-7,.,TRBV28,TGTGCCAGCAGGGGACAGGGATTCTACGAGCAGTACTTC,CASRGQGFYEQYF
.,TRBJ1-2,once,TRBV28,TGTGCCAGCAGTGTCGGGCAGGTGGGAAGGGGTGGCTACACCTTC,CASSVGQVGRGGYTF
TRBD1,TRBJ1-2,.,TRBV2,TGTGCCAGCAGTGAATTCCGACAGGGGAGAGGGTATGGCTACACCTTC,CASSEFRQGRGYGYTF
TRBD1,TRBJ2-5,.,TRBV5-4,TGTGCCAGCAGCTTGTTAGGGGGCAGCAAAGAGACCCAGTACTTC,CASSLLGGSKETQYF
.,TRBJ1-1,.,TRBV15,TGTGCCACCAGCAGAGTAGGGACTGCCAACACTGAAGCTTTCTTT,CATSRVGTANTEAFF
.,TRBJ1-6,.,TRBV7-2,TGTGCCAGCAGTTCGAGACAGACCAATAATTCACCCCTCCACTTT,CASSSRQTNNSPLHF